One and the same sample provided the 23 T cell receptor beta chains below, sequenced in a study of blood T cell repertoires in COVID-19. Sequencing used immunoSEQ multiplex PCR; TCRdb keeps in-frame clones, though not all of them. The sample lists approximately 320,000 clones, around nine tenths seen once, with around 2.6% in the top ten. Specimen: PBMCs or T cells enriched from blood (not recorded which). The receptor source for this set is a man in his sixties who had recovered from COVID-19.

The rearrangement uses TRBV19 and TRBJ2-3; D is ambiguous. Germline CDR1 and CDR2: LNHDA and SQIVND (reference sequence). V was trimmed by 7 bases and J by 8 bases, leaving 19 bases between them. The CDR3 runs to 14 residues. CDR3 DNA sequence: TGTGCCAGTAACTCCCGGCAGTCGCGGCTTACGCAGTATTTT. It specifies CASNSRQSRLTQYF.

V is TRBV18 and J is TRBJ2-7; 12 bases line up with TRBD2. Germline CDR1 KGHSH, CDR2 LQKENI. V shed 4 bases, J shed 5 bases, and the junction held 3 bases outside the gene matches. This CDR3 has 14 amino acids. The CDR3, as DNA: TGTGCCAGCTCACGGACTAGCGGGGCCGACGAGCAGTACTTC. Translated, it gives CASSRTSGADEQYF. Variable domain in full (rest from reference TRBV18 and TRBJ2-7): NAGVMQNPRHLVRRRGQEARLRCSPMKGHSHVYWYRQLPEEGLKFMVYLQKENIIDESGMPKERFSAEFPKEGPSILRIQQVVRGDSAAYFCASSRTSGADEQYFGPGTRLTVT.

V usage is TRBV3-1 (or the pseudogene TRBV3-2) and J usage is TRBJ1-2; D may be TRBD1 (6 bases). The V gene's germline CDR1 is LGHDT and CDR2 YNNKEL (reference sequence). The CDR3 totals 15 residues. With 0 bases removed from V and 4 bases from J, the gap between germline ends came to 12 bases. DNA of the CDR3: TGTGCCAGCAGCCAAGATCCCACAGGGATCTATGGCTACACCTTC. Protein product: CASSQDPTGIYGYTF.

CDR3 amino acids: CASSLNAGETYEQYF. DNA for the CDR3: TGCGCCAGCAGCTTGAACGCGGGAGAGACCTACGAGCAGTACTTC. V gene TRBV5-1 combines with J gene TRBJ2-7, with 7 nucleotides matching TRBD2. Germline-derived CDR1 and CDR2 are SGHRS and YFSETQ. With 1 base clipped from V and 2 bases from J, the junction kept 6 bases outside the gene matches. This CDR3 contains 15 residues.

The chain couples TRBV6-6 to TRBJ2-7; 7 nucleotides match TRBD1. This CDR3 is 14 amino acids long. CDR1 and CDR2 (germline): MNHNY, SVGAGI (reference sequence). V shed 5 bases and J 2 bases; nucleotides not matched to a gene: 6. CDR3 bases: TGTGCCAGCAGTAACAGACAGGGTCCCTACGAGCAGTACTTC. This translates into CASSNRQGPYEQYF.

The sample holds one count of this clone. The rearrangement joins TRBV5-4 to TRBJ2-2; 9 bases are a match to TRBD1. V shed 6 bases, J shed 1 base, and the junction held 10 bases outside the gene matches. The CDR3 has 17 residues. Germline CDR1 is SGHNT and CDR2 is YYREEE (reference sequence). CDR3 sequence (DNA): TGTGCCAGCACTGGGGGTGTGGGACAGGGGAACACCGGGGAGCTGTTTTTT. Encoded protein: CASTGGVGQGNTGELFF.

V and J are TRBV9 and TRBJ2-7; 14 nucleotides align to TRBD2. The CDR3 runs 16 residues. Germline V gives CDR1 SGDLS, CDR2 YYNGEE. Losses at the gene ends were 2 bases for V and 4 bases for J; bases not matched to a gene: 5. The chain's CDR3 is CASSVGLAGAQYEQYF. The CDR3 DNA follows: TGTGCCAGCAGCGTGGGACTAGCGGGGGCTCAATACGAGCAGTACTTC.

The genes are TRBV6-5 and TRBJ2-7; D is possibly TRBD1 (5 bases). V lost 6 bases and J 2 bases, leaving 14 bases between the germline ends. The CDR3 loop spans 14 amino acids. CDR1 is MNHEY and CDR2 is SVGAGI in the germline V gene. The CDR3 protein is CASSPGRKPYEQYF. The CDR3, as DNA: TGTGCCAGCAGCCCAGGGCGGAAACCCTACGAGCAGTACTTC.

The J gene is TRBJ1-1, the V gene TRBV14, with TRBD1 matching 10 bases. After removal of 5 bases from V and 6 bases from J, the junction contained 9 bases not matched to a gene. The V gene's germline CDR1 is SGHDN and CDR2 FVKESK. CDR3 length: 15 amino acids. CDR3 sequence: CASSVRTGGTAEAFF. The CDR3 bases are TGTGCCAGCAGCGTTCGGACAGGGGGTACCGCTGAAGCTTTCTTT.

The CDR3 sequence is CASSPGLAVYEQYF. CDR3 DNA: TGTGCCAGCAGCCCGGGACTAGCGGTCTACGAGCAGTACTTC. The chain has TRBV3-1 (or the pseudogene TRBV3-2) and TRBJ2-7; TRBD2 matches 11 bases. Germline V gives CDR1 LGHDT, CDR2 YNNKEL (reference sequence). The CDR3 length is 14 residues. V gave up 4 bases and J gave up 3 bases; unmatched junction bases: 2.

The V gene is TRBV3-1 (or the pseudogene TRBV3-2), the J gene TRBJ2-1; 7 bases map to TRBD2. V trimming: 4 bases; J trimming: 4 bases; junction bases outside the gene matches: 10. From germline, CDR1 is LGHDT and CDR2 YNNKEL (reference sequence). This CDR3 has 16 amino acids. DNA of the CDR3: TGTGCCAGCAGCCCCGGTGGGGGGGGGACTTACAATGAGCAGTTCTTC. Its protein product is CASSPGGGGTYNEQFF.

This clone came up once. This rearrangement joins TRBV3-1 (or the pseudogene TRBV3-2) to TRBJ2-3, with 10 nucleotides matching TRBD2. Per the germline V gene, CDR1 is LGHDT and CDR2 is YNNKEL (reference sequence). V shed 2 bases, J shed 4 bases, and the junction held 6 bases outside the gene matches. The CDR3 totals 16 residues. The CDR3 bases are TGTGCCAGCAGCCAATTACTAGCGGGGAAAGCAGATACGCAGTATTTT. Translating gives CASSQLLAGKADTQYF.

The CDR3 loop is CASSPQQGSPLHF. The CDR3 nucleotides read TGCGCCAGCAGTCCACAACAGGGGTCGCCCCTCCACTTT. The gene calls are TRBV10-2 and TRBJ1-6; TRBD1 aligns across 7 bases. The CDR3 has 13 amino acids. Germline-derived CDR1 and CDR2 are WSHSY and SAAADI. Losses at the gene ends were 5 bases for V and 13 bases for J; bases not matched to a gene: 8.

V is TRBV19 and J is TRBJ1-4; maybe TRBD1 (5 bases). CDR3 length equals 15 residues. Per the germline V gene, CDR1 is LNHDA and CDR2 is SQIVND (reference sequence). The V end lost 7 bases, the J end lost 0 bases, and 12 bases lay between the germline ends. In nucleotides, the CDR3 is TGTGCCAGTACCGACAGACCCGCAACTAATGAAAAACTGTTTTTT. As protein: CASTDRPATNEKLFF.

The genes are TRBV5-1 and TRBJ2-7; 7 bases line up with TRBD1. Trimming took 4 bases from V and 2 from J; bases not matched to a gene: 9. From germline, CDR1 is SGHRS and CDR2 YFSETQ. The CDR3 has 15 amino acids. DNA of the CDR3: TGCGCCAGCAGCCCCTTGACAGGGCCTACCTACGAGCAGTACTTC. Translation gives CASSPLTGPTYEQYF.

CDR3 nucleotide sequence: TGTGCCAGCAGTTACTCCTCGACTAGACAGGAGCAGTACTTC. It yields the protein CASSYSSTRQEQYF. The chain uses TRBV6-6 and TRBJ2-7; maybe TRBD2 (6 bases). V gave up 0 bases and J gave up 7 bases, with 13 bases separating them. Germline assignment: CDR1 MNHNY and CDR2 SVGAGI (reference sequence). The CDR3 length is 14 residues.

This clone was detected only a few times. The chain carries TRBV4-2 and TRBJ2-1, with D tentatively TRBD2 (5 bases). Germline-derived CDR1 and CDR2 are LGHNA and YNFKEQ. This CDR3 comprises 14 residues. V gave up 4 bases and J gave up 2 bases, with 9 bases separating them. The CDR3 bases are TGTGCCAGCAGCCGGAGAGGGCCCTACAATGAGCAGTTCTTC. Its protein is CASSRRGPYNEQFF.

The genes are TRBV6-5 and TRBJ1-2, with a weak D call TRBD1 (5 bases). Trimming cost V 8 bases and J 4 bases, with 14 bases left between them. CDR3 size: 13 residues. CDR1 and CDR2 (germline): MNHEY, SVGAGI. As DNA, the CDR3 is TGTGCCAGCTGCCTCAGGGAAATCTATGGCTACACCTTC. Its translation is CASCLREIYGYTF.

In its sample, this clone was seen once. The chain couples TRBV5-4 to TRBJ2-2; 11 nucleotides align to TRBD2. V shed 4 bases, J shed 9 bases, and the junction held 11 bases outside the gene matches. The germline gives CDR1 SGHNT, CDR2 YYREEE (reference sequence). The CDR3 contains 16 residues. CDR3 region: CASSPSGTSGLRELFF. CDR3 coding DNA: TGTGCCAGCAGCCCCAGCGGGACTAGCGGACTCCGGGAGCTGTTTTTT.

This clone showed up just once. The chain has TRBV10-3 and TRBJ1-1, with D unresolved. V was cut by 4 bases and J by 2 bases, with 11 bases left in between. CDR1 is ENHRY, CDR2 SYGVKD, per germline. CDR3 length: 14 residues. The CDR3 sequence: CAISAAAANTEAFF. CDR3 DNA: TGTGCCATCAGTGCCGCGGCGGCAAACACTGAAGCTTTCTTT.

This chain links TRBV29-1 with TRBJ1-1, with TRBD1 identical over 8 bases. The CDR3 is made up of 12 amino acids. Germline trimming cut 0 bases from V and 10 bases from J; bases unmatched to any gene: 4. Germline values: CDR1 SQVTM, CDR2 ANQGSEA. The CDR3: CSVEDGTGLAFF. For the CDR3, the DNA is TGCAGCGTTGAAGACGGGACAGGCCTAGCTTTCTTT.

There are a few counts of this clone. The V gene is TRBV10-1, the J gene TRBJ1-5; no reliable D call. The V gene lost 9 bases and the J gene lost 3 bases, with 15 bases spanning the gap. CDR3 length: 14 residues. Germline V gene lookup returns CDR1 WNHNN and CDR2 SYGVQD (reference sequence). The CDR3 sequence: CASHFPGFNQPQHF. In DNA form, the CDR3 reads TGCGCCAGTCACTTCCCGGGTTTCAATCAGCCCCAGCATTTT.

This chain connects TRBV25-1 to TRBJ1-2; 7 nucleotides line up with TRBD1. V trimming: 4 bases; J trimming: 4 bases; junction bases outside the gene matches: 3. The germline gives CDR1 MGHDK, CDR2 SYGVNS. The CDR3 runs 13 residues. The CDR3, as DNA: TGTGCCAGCAGTGCGGGACAGAGCTATGGCTACACCTTC. Protein sequence: CASSAGQSYGYTF.